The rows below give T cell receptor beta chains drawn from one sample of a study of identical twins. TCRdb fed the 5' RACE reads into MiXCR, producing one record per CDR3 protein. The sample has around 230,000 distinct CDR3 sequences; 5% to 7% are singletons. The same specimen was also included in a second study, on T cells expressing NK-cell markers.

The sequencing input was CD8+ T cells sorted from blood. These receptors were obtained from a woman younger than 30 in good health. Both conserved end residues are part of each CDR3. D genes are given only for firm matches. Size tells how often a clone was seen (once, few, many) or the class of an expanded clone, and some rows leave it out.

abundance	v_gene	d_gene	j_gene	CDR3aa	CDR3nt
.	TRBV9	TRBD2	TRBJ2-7	CASSVDGTSVGEQYF	TGTGCCAGCAGCGTAGATGGGACTAGCGTCGGAGAGCAGTACTTC
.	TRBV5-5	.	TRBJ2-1	CASSLGGRYEQFF	TGTGCCAGCAGCTTGGGGGGAAGGTATGAGCAGTTCTTC
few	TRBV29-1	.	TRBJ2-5	CSVEEGLNQETQYF	TGCAGCGTTGAAGAGGGACTCAATCAAGAGACCCAGTACTTC
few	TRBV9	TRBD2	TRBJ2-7	CASSALAGGAVEQYF	TGTGCCAGCAGCGCCCTAGCGGGAGGCGCCGTCGAGCAGTACTTC
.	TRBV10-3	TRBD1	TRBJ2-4	CAISDIPGQGGNIQYF	TGTGCCATCAGTGACATCCCGGGACAGGGGGGAAACATTCAGTACTTC
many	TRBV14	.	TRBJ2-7	CASSPVPETATYEQYF	TGTGCCAGCAGCCCCGTTCCAGAGACAGCAACCTACGAGCAGTACTTC
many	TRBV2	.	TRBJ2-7	CASSPVVNEQYF	TGTGCCAGCAGCCCGGTAGTCAACGAGCAGTACTTC
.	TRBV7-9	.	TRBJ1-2	CASSSRIFGYGYTF	TGTGCCAGCAGCTCGCGTATTTTCGGCTATGGCTACACCTTC
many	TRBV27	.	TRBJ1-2	CASSLDPLPGAYGYTF	TGTGCCAGCAGTTTAGACCCCCTCCCAGGCGCCTATGGCTACACCTTC
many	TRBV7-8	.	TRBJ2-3	CASSFGSGVDTQYF	TGTGCCAGCAGCTTCGGGTCGGGAGTAGATACGCAGTATTTT
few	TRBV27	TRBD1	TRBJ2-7	CASRLGTGVREQYF	TGTGCCAGCAGGCTTGGGACAGGGGTTCGCGAGCAGTACTTC
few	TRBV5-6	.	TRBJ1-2	CASSLWGGADGYTF	TGTGCCAGCAGCTTATGGGGGGGCGCGGATGGCTACACCTTC
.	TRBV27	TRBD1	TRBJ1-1	CASSISPGQGNTEAFF	TGTGCCAGCAGCATTTCCCCGGGACAGGGGAACACTGAAGCTTTCTTT
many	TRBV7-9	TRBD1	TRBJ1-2	CASSPTPDRGDYGYTF	TGTGCCAGCAGCCCAACTCCGGACAGGGGTGACTATGGCTACACCTTC
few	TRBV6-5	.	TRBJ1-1	CASSYQLGQNTEAFF	TGTGCCAGCAGTTACCAACTGGGACAGAACACTGAAGCTTTCTTT
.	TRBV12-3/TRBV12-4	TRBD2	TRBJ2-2	CAFSLGPQTSGHLTGELFF	TGTGCCTTCAGTTTAGGGCCCCAGACTAGCGGGCATCTTACCGGGGAGCTGTTTTTT
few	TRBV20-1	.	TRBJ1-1	CSARDKETNTEAFF	TGCAGTGCTAGAGATAAGGAGACGAACACTGAAGCTTTCTTT
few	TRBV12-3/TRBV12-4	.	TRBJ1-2	CASEGDYGYTF	TGTGCCAGCGAGGGGGACTATGGCTACACCTTC
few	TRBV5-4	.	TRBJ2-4	CASSLDKFAIQYF	TGTGCCAGCAGCTTGGACAAGTTCGCCATTCAGTACTTC
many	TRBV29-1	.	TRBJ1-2	CSVIPHGYTF	TGCAGCGTGATCCCCCATGGCTACACCTTC
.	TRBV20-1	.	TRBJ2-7	CSARDLGGDHSYEQYF	TGCAGTGCTAGAGATCTCGGCGGGGATCACTCCTACGAGCAGTACTTC
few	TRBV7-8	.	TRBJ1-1	CASSWDLRADGAFF	TGTGCCAGCAGCTGGGACTTGAGGGCGGACGGAGCTTTCTTT
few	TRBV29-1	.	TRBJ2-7	CSVETHEQYF	TGCAGCGTTGAAACGCACGAGCAGTACTTC
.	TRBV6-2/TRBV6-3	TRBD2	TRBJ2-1	CASRGLAGLSEQFF	TGTGCCAGCAGGGGACTAGCGGGGCTAAGCGAGCAGTTCTTC
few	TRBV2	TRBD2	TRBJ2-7	CASSVTSGPYEQYF	TGTGCCAGCAGTGTGACTAGCGGTCCCTACGAGCAGTACTTC
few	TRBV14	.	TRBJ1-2	CASSQVTHGLNYGYTF	TGTGCCAGCAGCCAAGTAACCCACGGACTCAACTATGGCTACACCTTC
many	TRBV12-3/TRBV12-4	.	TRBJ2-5	CATTRAETQYF	TGTGCCACAACCAGGGCGGAGACCCAGTACTTC
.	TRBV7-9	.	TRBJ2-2	CASSTFRGEGTGELFF	TGTGCCAGCAGCACCTTTAGAGGAGAGGGCACCGGGGAGCTGTTTTTT
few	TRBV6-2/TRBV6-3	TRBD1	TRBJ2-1	CASSLGQGEIFEFF	TGTGCCAGCAGTCTTGGACAGGGGGAGATATTTGAGTTCTTC
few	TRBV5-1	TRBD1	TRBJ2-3	CASSLAGTGRTDTQYF	TGCGCCAGCAGCTTGGCCGGGACAGGGCGCACAGATACGCAGTATTTT
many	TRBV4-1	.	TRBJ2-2	CASSQASAGGELFF	TGCGCCAGCAGCCAAGCGTCCGCCGGCGGGGAGCTGTTTTTT
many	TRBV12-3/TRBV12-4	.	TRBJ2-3	CASSLLAATDTQYF	TGTGCCAGCAGTTTATTAGCGGCCACAGATACGCAGTATTTT
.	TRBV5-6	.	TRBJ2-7	CASSHPTESYEQYF	TGTGCCAGCAGCCACCCGACAGAGTCCTACGAGCAGTACTTC
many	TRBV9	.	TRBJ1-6	CASSVESRGSPLHF	TGTGCCAGCAGCGTAGAGTCGAGGGGTTCACCCCTCCACTTT
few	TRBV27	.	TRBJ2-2	CASYSPGTADGELFF	TGTGCCAGCTATTCCCCTGGGACGGCCGACGGGGAGCTGTTTTTT
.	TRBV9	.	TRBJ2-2	CASSAPRGTSNTGELFF	TGTGCCAGCAGCGCACCCCGGGGGACTTCGAACACCGGGGAGCTGTTTTTT
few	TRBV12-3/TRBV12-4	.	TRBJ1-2	CASSLGGPMSGYTF	TGTGCCAGCAGTTTGGGCGGACCTATGAGCGGCTACACCTTC
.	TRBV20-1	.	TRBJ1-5	CSARQGNQPQHF	TGCAGTGCCCGCCAGGGAAATCAGCCCCAGCATTTT
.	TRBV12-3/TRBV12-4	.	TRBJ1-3	CAVKPPVGNTIYF	TGTGCCGTTAAGCCCCCCGTCGGAAACACCATATATTTT
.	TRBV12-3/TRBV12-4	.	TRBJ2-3	CASSFLRTDTQYF	TGTGCCAGCAGTTTCTTAAGAACAGATACGCAGTATTTT
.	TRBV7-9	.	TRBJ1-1	CASSSQRGLFGTEAFF	TGTGCCAGCAGCAGTCAACGGGGGCTCTTTGGCACTGAAGCTTTCTTT
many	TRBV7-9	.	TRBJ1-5	CASSFEGNQQPQHF	TGTGCCAGCAGCTTCGAGGGGAACCAGCAGCCCCAGCATTTT
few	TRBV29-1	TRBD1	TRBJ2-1	CSVEDLGQGIEQFF	TGCAGCGTTGAAGATCTGGGACAGGGGATAGAGCAGTTCTTC
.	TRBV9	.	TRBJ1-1	CASSANPRGTEAFF	TGTGCCAGCAGCGCAAACCCGAGGGGCACTGAAGCTTTCTTT
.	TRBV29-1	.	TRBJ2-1	CSVWGDNEQFF	TGCAGCGTTTGGGGAGACAATGAGCAGTTCTTC
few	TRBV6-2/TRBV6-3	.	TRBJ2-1	CASSSSGLPGYNEQFF	TGTGCCAGCAGTTCCTCCGGGCTCCCTGGTTACAATGAGCAGTTCTTC
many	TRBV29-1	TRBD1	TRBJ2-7	CSVEEPQGVTYEQYF	TGCAGCGTTGAAGAGCCGCAGGGGGTGACCTACGAGCAGTACTTC
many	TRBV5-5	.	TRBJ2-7	CASSYAVGQYEQYF	TGTGCCAGCAGCTATGCAGTGGGACAATACGAGCAGTACTTC
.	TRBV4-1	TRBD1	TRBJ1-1	CASSQDSRQGNTEAFF	TGCGCCAGCAGCCAAGATTCAAGACAGGGCAACACTGAAGCTTTCTTT
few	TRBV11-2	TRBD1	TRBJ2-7	CASSPILGQGPLYEQYF	TGTGCCAGCAGCCCTATACTTGGACAGGGGCCCCTCTACGAGCAGTACTTC
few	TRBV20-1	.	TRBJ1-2	CSATGTTYYYGYTF	TGCAGTGCTACCGGGACAACGTATTATTATGGCTACACCTTC
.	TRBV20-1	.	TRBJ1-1	CSASRGMNTEAFF	TGCAGTGCTAGCCGGGGAATGAACACTGAAGCTTTCTTT